Listed below are T cell receptor beta chains from one sample, sequenced in a study of blood T cell repertoires in COVID-19. Profiled with immunoSEQ multiplex PCR; TCRdb holds only in-frame clones, not every one. The sample lists some 80,000 clones, 84% occurring once. Material for sequencing was peripheral blood. These receptors were obtained from a man between 50 and 59 years old with acute or convalescent COVID-19. CDR3s include the opening cysteine and the closing phenylalanine or tryptophan. A D gene is named only where the DNA matches it firmly. Rows may omit the clone size; those that give it use once, few, many or a size class.

>TRBJ2-1|TRBV7-9|TRBD2|NA
TGTGCCAGCAGCTTTAGCGGGAGTGAGGGCGATGAGCAGTTCTTC
CASSFSGSEGDEQFF
>TRBJ2-1|TRBV4-1|TRBD2|NA
TGCGCCAGCAGCCATCCAGCGGGGGGGCTGTATGAGCAGTTCTTC
CASSHPAGGLYEQFF
>TRBJ1-2|TRBV11-2|TRBD1|NA
TGTGCCAGCAGCTTAGCCTACAGGGGGCAGTTTCGGGGCTACACCTTC
CASSLAYRGQFRGYTF
>TRBJ1-4|TRBV19|TRBD1|NA
TGTGCCAGTAGCGATCCGGGACAGGTCGAAGCAAATGAAAAACTGTTTTTT
CASSDPGQVEANEKLFF
>TRBJ2-7|TRBV4-3|NA|NA
TGCGCCAGCAGCCCGGGGATCGCCTACGAGCAGTACTTC
CASSPGIAYEQYF
>TRBJ2-1|TRBV25-1|NA|NA
TGTGCCAGCAGTGAAGGCTATGAGCAGTTCTTC
CASSEGYEQFF
>TRBJ1-6|TRBV12-5|NA|NA
TGTGCTAGTGGTTTGGTCGGCGGGGGTTCACCCCTCCACTTT
CASGLVGGGSPLHF
>TRBJ2-7|TRBV6-5|TRBD1|NA
TGTGCCAGCATCGGGACAGTCTACGAGCAGTACTTC
CASIGTVYEQYF
>TRBJ1-6|TRBV4-1|NA|NA
TGCGCCAGCAGCCAAGAGCCCGGGGGGGGGTATTCACCCCTCCACTTT
CASSQEPGGGYSPLHF
>TRBJ1-1|TRBV6-2/TRBV6-3|NA|NA
TGTGCCAGCAGTTACTCGGTCAGGGCAACCACTGAAGCTTTCTTT
CASSYSVRATTEAFF
>TRBJ1-1|TRBV3-1/TRBV3-2|NA|few
TGTGCCAGCAACCTCGGGGGACGGGGAACTGAAGCTTTCTTT
CASNLGGRGTEAFF
>TRBJ2-2|TRBV9|NA|NA
TGTGCCAGCAGCGTTAGACAGAACACCGGGGAGCTGTTTTTT
CASSVRQNTGELFF
>TRBJ2-1|TRBV7-2|NA|NA
TGTGCCAGCAGGCCCGGAGGTACCCAGAACAATGAGCAGTTCTTC
CASRPGGTQNNEQFF
>TRBJ1-2|TRBV3-1/TRBV3-2|NA|NA
TGTGCCAGCAGCAAATCGGACAGCTATGGCTACACCTTC
CASSKSDSYGYTF